This paragraph reports one T cell receptor beta chain. Which antigen it targets is not known. Nothing much larger sits one base from this clone, and base qualities are not available. TCRbeta CDR3 regions were amplified from genomic DNA using the immunoSEQ Assay, a bias-controlled multiplex PCR. The paper's data handling went like this. Within the assay, amplification of reference gene primers was used to estimate how many nucleated cells each sample contained. To quantify the absolute abundance of each unique TCRbeta CDR3 rearrangement, sequence reads were collapsed and filtered. For each sample, productive Simpson clonality was calculated as the square root of Simpson's diversity index over productive rearrangements. TCRdb obtained this table from immuneACCESS and retained in-frame rearrangements with V and J assigned. These tables miss some clones; where compared with another copy, unresolved V genes account for less than half of the shortfall, and the remainder is unexplained. The V and J calls and the clone size are those of that table, but D and trimming were determined from the DNA. This sample lists about 210,000 clones; 80% were detected once. The ten biggest clones cover roughly 13% of the sample.

Whole blood was collected in K2EDTA tubes by collaborating institutions according to the institutions' own protocols. For TCRbeta analysis, collaborators shipped samples as frozen whole blood, isolated PBMCs, or DNA extracted from either of those sample types. The data originate from a study of blood T cell repertoires in COVID-19 (TCRdb year 2020). Background for the entire study: Samples from collaborators originated in the United States, Italy and Spain and spanned both the acute and convalescent phases of COVID-19. The repertoires were released in a freely available public database meant as a resource for research on the immune response to SARS-CoV-2. Samples were obtained from the ongoing ImmuneRACE study (first 160 participants) and from 1,200 or so subjects provided by 6 global collaborators. The material from the prospective study consisted of cDNA or gDNA derived from T cells, B-cell-depleted T cells, or PBMCs. The dataset comprised deeply sampled blood TCRbeta repertoires from subjects exposed to, actively infected with, or recovered from COVID-19. Where available, HLA class I and class II types were taken from metadata supplied by the sample provider and were not determined by assay-based typing. Nearly every sample came with metadata listing a de-identified subject ID, COVID-19 status, age in years and sex.

The research as a whole found: The quantity of clinical and demographic metadata differed by source and by participant and was supplied without curation.

Sequencing used peripheral blood. The clonotype originates from a human donor in a cohort sampled during active COVID-19.

The CDR3: CASSPYHEGDSNQPQHF. In nucleotides, the sequence is TGTGCCAGCTCACCATACCACGAGGGGGATAGCAATCAGCCCCAGCATTTT. This chain joins TRBV18 to TRBJ1-5; TRBD1 is possibly the D segment (6 matching bases). V and J lose 2 bases and 0 bases, and a span of 14 bases separates them. CDR1 and CDR2 are drawn from the germline V gene: KGHSH, LQKENI. Inclusive of the bounding cysteine and phenylalanine, the CDR3 is 17 residues long. The read is trimmed to its CDR3 DNA, 51 bases read in frame from base 1.